Shown below are 3 T cell receptor beta chains from a single sample sequenced in a study of T cell changes during pregnancy in multiple sclerosis. Data came from immunoSEQ multiplex PCR; TCRdb stores just in-frame clones and leaves some out. The data hold about 40,000 clones, with more than 85% observed a single time. The source material was CD8+ T cells from peripheral blood mononuclear cells, sampled before pregnancy. Receptor source: a female donor with multiple sclerosis, enrolled in a pregnancy study.

This sequence joins TRBV5-4 and TRBJ1-2; D perhaps matches TRBD1 (6 bases). The germline V gene has CDR1 SGHNT and CDR2 YYREEE (reference sequence). Trimming stripped 0 bases from V and 8 bases from J, with 14 bases between. The length of the CDR3 is 14 residues. The CDR3 region is CASSLAFSGDGYTF. Written as DNA, the CDR3 is TGTGCCAGCAGCTTGGCCTTTTCAGGGGACGGCTACACCTTC.

J is TRBJ2-5 and V is TRBV7-9, with unresolved D. Deletions cut 5 bases from V and 5 bases from J, with 6 bases between. Germline CDR1 and CDR2: SEHNR and FQNEAQ (reference sequence). The CDR3 covers 11 residues. As DNA, the CDR3 is TGTGCCAGCAGCCGGGTTGAGACCCAGTACTTC. It is translated as CASSRVETQYF.

This chain uses TRBV7-2 with TRBJ2-5; possibly TRBD2 for D (5 bases). Germline V gene sequence: CDR1 SGHTA, CDR2 FQGNSA. Trimming took 1 base from V and 5 from J, leaving 20 bases between them. The CDR3 sequence is 17 residues long. The CDR3 loop is CASSLGLIGLALETQYF. The CDR3, as DNA: TGTGCCAGCAGCTTAGGTCTTATAGGGCTAGCTTTGGAGACCCAGTACTTC.